Presented here are 7 T cell receptor beta chains from one specimen sequenced in a study of graft-versus-host responses after intestinal transplantation. The method was immunoSEQ multiplex PCR; TCRdb's version includes in-frame clones alone and lacks a portion of them. The table has about 54,000 clones, less than 95% seen once; the top ten hold approximately 5.1%. Sequences were derived from PBMCs, sampled 650 to 670 days after intestinal transplant. The receptors shown here come from a human patient who received an intestinal transplant, so some T cells may come from the graft donor.

In this sample, this clone turned up once. The genes are TRBV5-1 and TRBJ2-7; 7 bases map to TRBD1. This CDR3 has 15 residues. Germline CDR1 SGHRS, CDR2 YFSETQ. Germline trimming cut 2 bases from V and 4 bases from J; bases unmatched to any gene: 9. The CDR3 nucleotides are TGCGCCAGCAGCTTCGGTCCCGGGACAGATTACGAGCAGTACTTC. Its protein is CASSFGPGTDYEQYF.

The chain recombines TRBV27 with TRBJ2-2; D is possibly TRBD2 (6 bases). Germline lookup yields CDR1 MNHEY and CDR2 SMNVEV (reference sequence). The V gene lost 5 bases and the J gene lost 4 bases, with 14 bases spanning the gap. The CDR3 has 15 residues. Here the CDR3 reads CASSTTGTGTGELFF. The DNA of the CDR3 is TGTGCCAGCAGTACAACTGGGACTGGCACCGGGGAGCTGTTTTTT.

This clone was counted a single time. The chain uses TRBV28 and TRBJ1-1; a possible D gene is TRBD1 (6 bases). The CDR3 length is 14 residues. Germline V gene data show CDR1 as MDHEN and CDR2 as SYDVKM. Trimming took 5 bases from V and 13 from J, leaving 23 bases between them. Here the CDR3 reads CASSGGAGVPRDFF. The CDR3 coding sequence is TGTGCCAGCAGTGGCGGGGCAGGGGTTCCCCGGGATTTCTTT.

This chain uses TRBV19 with TRBJ2-7, with D perhaps matching TRBD1 (5 bases). Per the germline V gene, CDR1 is LNHDA and CDR2 is SQIVND (reference sequence). V lost 11 bases and J 1 base, leaving 18 bases between the germline ends. The CDR3 runs to 14 residues. DNA of the CDR3: TGTGCCTCCAATTCAAGGGGAAAGTCCTACGAGCAGTACTTC. Its protein product is CASNSRGKSYEQYF.

The genes are TRBV4-2 and TRBJ2-7, with unresolved D. This CDR3 contains 15 residues. V was trimmed by 0 bases and J by 3 bases, leaving 12 bases between them. Germline CDR1 LGHNA, CDR2 YNFKEQ. The CDR3 here is CASSQELKGIYEQYF. In DNA form, the CDR3 reads TGTGCCAGCAGCCAAGAGCTCAAGGGAATCTACGAGCAGTACTTC.

This clone appeared a single time. The genes are TRBV19 and TRBJ2-1; 11 bases match TRBD2. This CDR3 spans 15 amino acids. Per the germline V gene, CDR1 is LNHDA and CDR2 is SQIVND (reference sequence). With V trimmed by 4 bases and J by 8 bases, 7 bases remained unmatched. CDR3 DNA: TGTGCCAGTAGTACAGGACTAGCGGGTTCCTATGAGCAGTTCTTC. The encoded protein is CASSTGLAGSYEQFF.

The chain recombines TRBV7-2 with TRBJ2-7, with TRBD1 matching over 7 bases. Germline V gene lookup returns CDR1 SGHTA and CDR2 FQGNSA. V gave up 1 base and J gave up 4 bases; unmatched junction bases: 7. CDR3 length: 15 amino acids. Here the CDR3 reads CASSLVGTAEYEQYF. As DNA, the CDR3 is TGTGCCAGCAGCTTAGTCGGGACAGCGGAATACGAGCAGTACTTC. The full variable domain, in which reference TRBV7-2 and TRBJ2-7 provide the parts outside the CDR3, is GAGVSQSPSNKVTEKGKDVELRCDPISGHTALYWYRQSLGQGLEFLIYFQGNSAPDKSGLPSDRFSAERTGGSVSTLTIQRTQQEDSAVYLCASSLVGTAEYEQYFGPGTRLTVT.